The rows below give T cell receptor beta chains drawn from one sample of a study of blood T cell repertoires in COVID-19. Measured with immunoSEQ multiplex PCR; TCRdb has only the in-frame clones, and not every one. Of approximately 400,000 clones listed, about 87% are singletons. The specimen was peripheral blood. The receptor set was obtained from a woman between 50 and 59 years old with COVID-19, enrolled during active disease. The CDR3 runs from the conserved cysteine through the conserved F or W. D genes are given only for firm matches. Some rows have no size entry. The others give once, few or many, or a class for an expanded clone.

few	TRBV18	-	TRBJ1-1	CASSPSTDSRFEAFF	TGTGCCAGCTCACCGAGCACGGACAGCCGATTTGAAGCTTTCTTT
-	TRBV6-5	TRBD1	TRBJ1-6	CASRSGTVGSPLHF	TGTGCCAGCAGATCCGGGACAGTCGGTTCACCCCTCCACTTT
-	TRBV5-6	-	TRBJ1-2	CASSLDPVNYGYTF	TGTGCCAGCAGCTTGGATCCGGTTAACTATGGCTACACCTTC
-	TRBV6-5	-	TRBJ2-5	CASSLTGIKETQYF	TGTGCCAGCAGCCTAACCGGGATCAAAGAGACCCAGTACTTC
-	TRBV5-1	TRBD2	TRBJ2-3	CASSPVVAGGPDTQYF	TGCGCCAGCAGCCCGGTGGTAGCGGGGGGGCCGGATACGCAGTATTTT
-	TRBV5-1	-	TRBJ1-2	CASSLGDNYGYTF	TGCGCCAGCAGCTTGGGGGACAATTATGGCTACACCTTC
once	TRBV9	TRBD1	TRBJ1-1	CASSLQGANTEAFF	TGTGCCAGCAGCCTACAGGGGGCGAACACTGAAGCTTTCTTT
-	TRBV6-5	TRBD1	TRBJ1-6	CASSYSGTGPLHF	TGTGCCAGCAGTTACTCGGGGACAGGGCCCCTCCACTTT
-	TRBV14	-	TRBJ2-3	CASSQELSDTQYF	TGTGCCAGCAGCCAAGAACTTTCAGATACGCAGTATTTT
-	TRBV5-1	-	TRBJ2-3	CASSLAGSRIADTQYF	TGCGCCAGCAGCTTGGCCGGTAGTAGAATTGCAGATACGCAGTATTTT
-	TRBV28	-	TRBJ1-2	CASSSTGNYGYTF	TGTGCCAGCAGTTCCACAGGGAACTATGGCTACACCTTC
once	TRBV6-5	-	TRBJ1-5	CASARQGGLGQPQHF	TGTGCCAGCGCTCGTCAGGGTGGTTTGGGCCAGCCCCAGCATTTT
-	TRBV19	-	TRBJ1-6	CASSIADRHSPLHF	TGTGCCAGTAGTATTGCGGACAGACACTCACCCCTCCACTTT
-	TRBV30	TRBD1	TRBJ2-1	CALTGGTGNNEQFF	TGTGCCTTGACAGGCGGGACAGGGAACAATGAGCAGTTCTTC
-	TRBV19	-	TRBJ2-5	CASSMPGPRETQYF	TGTGCCAGTAGTATGCCAGGGCCGAGGGAGACCCAGTACTTC
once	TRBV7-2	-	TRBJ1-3	CASSPRTGGNTIYF	TGTGCCAGCAGCCCTCGGACGGGGGGAAACACCATATATTTT
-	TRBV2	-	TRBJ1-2	CASSEAVGTVSSGGYTF	TGTGCCAGCAGTGAAGCGGTTGGAACAGTAAGTTCGGGAGGCTACACCTTC
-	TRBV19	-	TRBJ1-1	CASSIGGAEAFF	TGTGCCAGTAGTATAGGAGGAGCGGAAGCTTTCTTT
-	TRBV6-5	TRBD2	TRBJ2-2	CASNRGANTGELFF	TGTGCCAGCAACCGGGGGGCGAACACCGGGGAGCTGTTTTTT
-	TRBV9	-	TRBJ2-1	CASSVGGGRGAGHPSSYNEQFF	TGTGCCAGCAGCGTAGGGGGAGGACGGGGTGCAGGGCACCCTAGCTCCTACAATGAGCAGTTCTTC
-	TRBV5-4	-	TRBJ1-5	CASSFGTAGDQPQHF	TGTGCCAGCAGCTTCGGGACGGCGGGAGATCAGCCCCAGCATTTT
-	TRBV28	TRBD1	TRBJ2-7	CASGTGGDYEQYF	TGTGCCAGCGGGACAGGAGGGGACTACGAGCAGTACTTC
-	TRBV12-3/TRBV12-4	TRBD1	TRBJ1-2	CASRTTGNYGYTF	TGTGCCAGCAGGACGACAGGGAACTATGGCTACACCTTC
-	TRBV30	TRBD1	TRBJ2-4	CAWPRGLGKNIQYF	TGTGCCTGGCCCAGGGGGTTGGGGAAAAACATTCAGTACTTC
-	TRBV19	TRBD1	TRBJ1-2	CASSPWTGGESNYGYTF	TGTGCCAGTAGTCCTTGGACAGGGGGCGAATCTAACTATGGCTACACCTTC
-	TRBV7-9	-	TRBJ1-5	CASSLARGYSNQPQHF	TGTGCCAGCAGCTTAGCGCGGGGATATAGCAATCAGCCCCAGCATTTT
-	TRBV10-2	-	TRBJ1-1	CASREGRENTEAFF	TGCGCCAGCAGGGAGGGGAGGGAAAACACTGAAGCTTTCTTT
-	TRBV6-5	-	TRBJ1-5	CASSQTDKNQPQHF	TGTGCCAGCAGTCAGACGGACAAGAATCAGCCCCAGCATTTT
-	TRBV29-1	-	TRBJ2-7	CSVEVGYEQYF	TGCAGCGTTGAAGTCGGGTACGAGCAGTACTTC
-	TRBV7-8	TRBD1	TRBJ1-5	CASSSHRGRVSNQPQHF	TGTGCCAGCAGCTCCCACAGGGGGCGGGTAAGCAATCAGCCCCAGCATTTT
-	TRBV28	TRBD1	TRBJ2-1	CASSYLLRDRGSEQFF	TGTGCCAGCAGCTACCTACTCCGGGACAGGGGGAGTGAGCAGTTCTTC
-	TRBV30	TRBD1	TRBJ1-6	CAWSPGQNSPLHF	TGTGCCTGGAGTCCGGGACAGAATTCACCCCTCCACTTT
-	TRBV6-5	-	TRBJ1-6	CASSSRQYNSPLHF	TGTGCCAGCAGTTCCCGACAGTATAATTCACCCCTCCACTTT
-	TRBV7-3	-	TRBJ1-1	CASSLNGFGRGSTEAFF	TGTGCCAGCAGCTTAAATGGTTTCGGCAGGGGAAGCACTGAAGCTTTCTTT
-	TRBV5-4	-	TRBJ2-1	CASSPDYPAGEQFF	TGTGCCAGCAGCCCGGACTATCCGGCGGGTGAGCAGTTCTTC
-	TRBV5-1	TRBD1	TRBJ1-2	CASSPGTGGSYGYTF	TGCGCCAGCAGCCCTGGGACAGGGGGGAGCTATGGCTACACCTTC
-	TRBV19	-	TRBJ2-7	CATEQGYEQYF	TGTGCCACTGAACAGGGCTACGAGCAGTACTTC
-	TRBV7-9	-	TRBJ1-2	CASSLQDYGYTF	TGTGCCAGCAGCTTACAGGACTATGGCTACACCTTC
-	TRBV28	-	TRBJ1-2	CASSTSDIPGGYTF	-
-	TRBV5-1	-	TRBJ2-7	CASSVPGHRGGLEQYF	TGCGCCAGCAGCGTGCCGGGCCACAGGGGAGGACTCGAGCAGTACTTC
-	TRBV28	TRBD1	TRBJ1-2	CASSVPGGPNYGYTF	TGTGCCAGCAGTGTACCAGGGGGACCTAACTATGGCTACACCTTC
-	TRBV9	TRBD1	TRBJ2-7	CASSVELDRGFGEQYF	TGTGCCAGCAGCGTAGAGCTGGACAGGGGTTTTGGCGAGCAGTACTTC
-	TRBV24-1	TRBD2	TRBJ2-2	CATSDSGLAGVAGELFF	TGTGCCACCAGTGATTCGGGACTAGCGGGGGTTGCCGGGGAGCTGTTTTTT
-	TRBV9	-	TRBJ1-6	CASSARDVGGKPLHF	TGTGCCAGCAGCGCCCGGGACGTAGGGGGAAAACCCCTCCACTTT
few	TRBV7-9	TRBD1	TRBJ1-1	CASSLPGGGTEAFF	TGTGCCAGCAGCTTGCCAGGGGGAGGCACTGAAGCTTTCTTT
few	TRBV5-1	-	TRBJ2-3	CASSLEPGPVTDTQYF	TGCGCCAGCAGCTTGGAGCCAGGGCCGGTCACAGATACGCAGTATTTT
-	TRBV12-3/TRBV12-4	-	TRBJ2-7	CASSLKGVNYF	TGTGCCAGCAGTTTAAAAGGGGTCAACTACTTC